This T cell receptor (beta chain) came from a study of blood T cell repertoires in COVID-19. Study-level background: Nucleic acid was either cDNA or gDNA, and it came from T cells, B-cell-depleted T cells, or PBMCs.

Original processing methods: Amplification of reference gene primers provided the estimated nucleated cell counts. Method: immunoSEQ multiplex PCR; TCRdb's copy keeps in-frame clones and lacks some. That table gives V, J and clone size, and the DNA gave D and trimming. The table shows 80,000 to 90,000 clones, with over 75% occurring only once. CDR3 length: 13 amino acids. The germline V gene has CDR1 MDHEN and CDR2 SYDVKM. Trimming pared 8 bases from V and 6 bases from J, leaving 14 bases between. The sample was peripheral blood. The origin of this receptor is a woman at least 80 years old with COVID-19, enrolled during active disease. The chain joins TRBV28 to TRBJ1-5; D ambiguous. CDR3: CASRPAGGQPQHF. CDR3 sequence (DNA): TGTGCCAGCCGTCCGGCGGGAGGTCAGCCCCAGCATTTT.